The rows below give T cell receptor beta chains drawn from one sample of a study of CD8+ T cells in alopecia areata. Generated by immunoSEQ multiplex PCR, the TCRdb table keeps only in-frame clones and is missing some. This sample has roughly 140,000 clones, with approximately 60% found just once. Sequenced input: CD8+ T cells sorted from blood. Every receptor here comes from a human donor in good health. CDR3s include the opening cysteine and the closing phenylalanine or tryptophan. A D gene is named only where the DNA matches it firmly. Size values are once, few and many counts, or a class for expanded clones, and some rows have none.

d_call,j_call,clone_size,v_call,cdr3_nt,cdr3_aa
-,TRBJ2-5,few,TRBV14,TGTGCCAGCAGCCATCAGGCTAGCGTGGAGACCCAGTACTTC,CASSHQASVETQYF
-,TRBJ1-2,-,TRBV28,TGTGCCAGCAGTTTTTGGGTGCGGGATGGCTACACCTTC,CASSFWVRDGYTF
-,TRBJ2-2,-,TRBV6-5,TGTGCCAGCAGTCGCCCGGGTCTCACCGGGGAGCTGTTTTTT,CASSRPGLTGELFF
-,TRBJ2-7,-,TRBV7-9,TGTGCCAGCAGCCCAGACGCTTACGAGCAGTACTTC,CASSPDAYEQYF
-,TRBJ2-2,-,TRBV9,TGTGCCAGCGGAGTGCAGGGTAGCACCGGGGAGCTGTTTTTT,CASGVQGSTGELFF
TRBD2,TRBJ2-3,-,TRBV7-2,TGTGCCAGCAGCGATAGGGGTGGGACTAGCAGCACAGATACGCAGTATTTT,CASSDRGGTSSTDTQYF
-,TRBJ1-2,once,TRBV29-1,TGCAGCGTTGAAGAGGGTGGCTACACCTTC,CSVEEGGYTF
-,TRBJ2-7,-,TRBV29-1,TGCAGCGTTGAAGTCTGGGAGCGGAAAAAGCAATCCTACGAGCAGTACTTC,CSVEVWERKKQSYEQYF
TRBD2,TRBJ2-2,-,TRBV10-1,TGCGCCAGCAGGGAGGCTAGCGGAGACGGGGAGCTGTTTTTT,CASREASGDGELFF
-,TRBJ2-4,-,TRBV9,TGTGCCAGCAAACGACAAGCCAAAAACATTCAGTACTTC,CASKRQAKNIQYF
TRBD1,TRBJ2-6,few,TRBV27,TGTGCCAGCAGGAGGACAGGGGGCTCTGGGGCCAACGTCCTGACTTTC,CASRRTGGSGANVLTF
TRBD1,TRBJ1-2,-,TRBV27,TGTGCCAGCTTTGGGACAGATTATGGCTACACCTTC,CASFGTDYGYTF
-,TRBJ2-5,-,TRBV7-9,TGTGCCAGCAGCTTAGGCAGATACCAAGAGACCCAGTACTTC,CASSLGRYQETQYF
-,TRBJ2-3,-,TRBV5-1,TGCGCCAGCAGCTTGAACCCCGGCACAGATACGCAGTATTTT,CASSLNPGTDTQYF
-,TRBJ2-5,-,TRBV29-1,TGCAGCGTTGAAGGTAGCGGCTCGAAGGGAAAGACCCAGTACTTC,CSVEGSGSKGKTQYF
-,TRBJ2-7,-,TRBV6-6,TGTGCCAGCAGTTACTCGGAGGTTGGGGAGCAGTACTTC,CASSYSEVGEQYF
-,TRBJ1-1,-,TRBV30,TGTGCCTGGAGTGTAGGGGAGGGGGGACCCATGAAACAGACTGAAGCTTTCTTT,CAWSVGEGGPMKQTEAFF
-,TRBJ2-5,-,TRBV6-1,TGTGCCAGCAGTCGAGGGGGTTACCAAGAGACCCAGTACTTC,CASSRGGYQETQYF
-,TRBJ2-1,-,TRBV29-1,TGCAGCGTTGTAATGCGGAGTAAGGACAATGAGCAGTTCTTC,CSVVMRSKDNEQFF
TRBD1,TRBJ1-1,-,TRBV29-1,TGCAGCGTCGACTACAGGGGACAGAACACTGAAGCTTTCTTT,CSVDYRGQNTEAFF
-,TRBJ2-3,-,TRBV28,TGTGCCAGCAGTTTGGGGGCGGGATGGGCAGATACGCAGTATTTT,CASSLGAGWADTQYF
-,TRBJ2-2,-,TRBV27,TGTGCCAGCAGTTTAGGGGGACACCCGAACACCGGGGAGCTGTTTTTT,CASSLGGHPNTGELFF
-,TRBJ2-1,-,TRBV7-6,TGTGCCAGCAGGGGCTCAGGAGGGGATGAGCAGTTCTTC,CASRGSGGDEQFF
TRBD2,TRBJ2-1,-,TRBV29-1,TGCAGCGTTGAGGGGCTACTATTAGCGGGAAGCTCCTACAATGAGCAGTTCTTC,CSVEGLLLAGSSYNEQFF
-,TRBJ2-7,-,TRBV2,TGTGCCAGCAGTGAACCCGGGAGCTCCTACGAGCAGTACTTC,CASSEPGSSYEQYF
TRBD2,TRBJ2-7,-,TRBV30,TGTGCCTGGAGCTCACCCGGGACTAGCGAATCCTACGAGCAGTACTTC,CAWSSPGTSESYEQYF
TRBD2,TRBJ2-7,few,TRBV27,TGTGCCAGCAGTCCCCGGGGGGGTACCTACGAGCAGTACTTC,CASSPRGGTYEQYF
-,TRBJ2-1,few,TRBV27,TGTGCCAGCAGTCCAGGACAGCTAACCTACAATGAGCAGTTCTTC,CASSPGQLTYNEQFF
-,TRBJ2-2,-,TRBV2,TGTGCCAGCAGGGCCGGCCCGAACACCGGGGAGCTGTTTTTT,CASRAGPNTGELFF
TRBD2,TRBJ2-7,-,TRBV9,TGTGCCAGCAGCGTCGGGACTAGTAACCACGAGCAGTACTTC,CASSVGTSNHEQYF
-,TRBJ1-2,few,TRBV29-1,TGCAGCGCTGACAGACTAGCTAACTATGGCTACACCTTC,CSADRLANYGYTF
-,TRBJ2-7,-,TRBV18,TGTGCCAGCTCACATCAGGGGTACGAGCAGTACTTC,CASSHQGYEQYF
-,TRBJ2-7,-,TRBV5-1,TGCGCCAGCAGCTGGAGGGACAGCCCCTACGAGCAGTACTTC,CASSWRDSPYEQYF
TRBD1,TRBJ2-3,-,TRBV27,TGTGCCAGCGGGACAGGGGGCAACGCGCAGTATTTT,CASGTGGNAQYF
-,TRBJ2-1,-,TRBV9,TGTGCCAGCAGCGCGACGGGAGTACCCTACAATGAGCAGTTCTTC,CASSATGVPYNEQFF
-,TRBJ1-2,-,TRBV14,TGTGCCAGCAGCCAAGAGCAACCATACAGCTTCTATGGCTACACCTTC,CASSQEQPYSFYGYTF
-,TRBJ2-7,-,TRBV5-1,TGCGCCAGCAGCTTGACGACAGGCTACGAGCAGTACTTC,CASSLTTGYEQYF
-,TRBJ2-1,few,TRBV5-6,TGTGCCAGCAGCCCCGATCGGGGACATACATACAATGAGCAGTTCTTC,CASSPDRGHTYNEQFF
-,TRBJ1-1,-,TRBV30,TGTGCCTGGAATCCCTTGACTACAGAGGAAGCTTTCTTT,CAWNPLTTEEAFF
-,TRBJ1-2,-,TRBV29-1,TGCAGCGTTGAATCGCGAGATGGCTACACCTTC,CSVESRDGYTF
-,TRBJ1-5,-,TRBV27,TGTGCCAGCAGTCCCGCAGGGAATCAGCCCCAGCATTTT,CASSPAGNQPQHF
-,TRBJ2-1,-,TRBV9,TGTGCCAGCAGCGTAGCTGGGAGTTCGGATGAGCAGTTCTTC,CASSVAGSSDEQFF